The 17 T cell receptor beta chains in this list originate from one sample, sequenced in a study of T cells after yellow fever vaccination. TCRdb reanalysed the 5' RACE reads using MiXCR and keeps one entry per CDR3 protein. The data contain approximately 450,000 distinct CDR3 sequences, roughly 20% of them singletons. The sequencing here drew on PBMCs, taken before the yellow fever booster vaccination. The source is a man between 18 and 29 years old who received the YFV17D yellow fever vaccine.

A few counts support this clonotype. This chain joins TRBV4-2 and TRBJ1-1; perhaps TRBD1 as D (5 bases). The CDR3 is 16 residues long. CDR1 is LGHNA, CDR2 YNFKEQ, per germline. V was pared by 3 bases and J by 4 bases, with 18 bases between. The CDR3 loop reads CASSHPVRQGGTEAFF. DNA of the CDR3: TGTGCCAGCAGCCATCCTGTTAGGCAGGGTGGCACTGAAGCTTTCTTT.

This chain joins TRBV23-1 and TRBJ2-7; TRBD1 matches 8 bases. TRBV23-1 is flagged as an ORF with uncertain function. With 6 bases clipped from V and 0 bases from J, the junction kept 13 bases outside the gene matches. The CDR3 sequence is 17 residues long. The CDR3 sequence: CASSVGQGQMSSYEQYV. The CDR3 bases are TGCGCCAGCAGCGTAGGACAGGGACAAATGAGCTCCTACGAGCAGTACGTC.

The chain uses TRBV12-3 or TRBV12-4 and TRBJ2-5, with 8 bases matching TRBD1. The CDR3 is 13 amino acids. The trim removed 7 bases at V and 2 bases at J, leaving 3 bases unmatched. Written as DNA, the CDR3 is TGTGCCAGCATCCGGACAGGGCAAGAGACCCAGTACTTC. Translating gives CASIRTGQETQYF.

This clonotype was counted between two and nine times. This rearrangement joins TRBV4-1 to TRBJ1-5; a weak D match, TRBD1 (6 bases). Looked up from germline, CDR1 is MGHRA and CDR2 is YSYEKL. Trimming removed 0 bases from V and 5 bases from J, with 14 bases in between. The CDR3 covers 16 residues. Written as DNA, the CDR3 is TGCGCCAGCAGCCAAGACTTGGACAGCCAACATCAGCCCCAGCATTTT. Translation: CASSQDLDSQHQPQHF.

At least ten counts were recorded for this clonotype. The V call is TRBV20-1, the J call TRBJ2-1; 10 positions agree with TRBD2. Losses at the gene ends were 2 bases for V and 9 bases for J; bases not matched to a gene: 7. Germline V CDR1 and CDR2: DFQATT, SNEGSKA (reference sequence). This CDR3 has 14 residues. DNA for the CDR3: TGCAGTGCTAGATTTGGGACTAGCGTTGGTGAGCAGTTCTTC. It encodes CSARFGTSVGEQFF.

This sequence joins TRBV19 and TRBJ2-2, with TRBD2 identical over 7 bases. The CDR3 covers 18 residues. J lost 0 bases, V lost 0 bases, and 7 bases had no gene match. From germline, CDR1 is LNHDA and CDR2 SQIVND (reference sequence). The CDR3 is CASSIEPGRGANTGELFF. CDR3 nucleotides: TGTGCCAGTAGTATAGAGCCGGGGAGGGGCGCGAACACCGGGGAGCTGTTTTTT.

V is TRBV9 and J is TRBJ1-2, with D possibly being TRBD1 (5 bases). CDR3 length equals 13 residues. Trimming left V 3 bases short and J 7 bases short, with 13 bases between. The germline CDR1 and CDR2 sequences are SGDLS and YYNGEE. Here the CDR3 reads CASSGGTGFGYTF. The CDR3 coding sequence is TGTGCCAGCAGCGGAGGGACGGGCTTTGGCTACACCTTC.

This clonotype was counted between two and nine times. This chain joins TRBV4-2 and TRBJ2-1; D gene unclear. Looked up from germline, CDR1 is LGHNA and CDR2 is YNFKEQ. This CDR3 has 13 amino acids. With 1 base removed from V and 10 bases from J, the gap between germline ends came to 11 bases. CDR3 nucleotides: TGTGCCAGCAGCCAAGTTCCCTCCCTGGAGCAGTTCTTC. Residues: CASSQVPSLEQFF.

The genes are TRBV28 and TRBJ1-2; unclear D gene. Trimming shortened V by 3 bases and J by 4 bases, and 12 bases separated the two germline ends. The CDR3 has 14 residues. Germline V gene lookup returns CDR1 MDHEN and CDR2 SYDVKM. The chain's CDR3 is CASSLGSNPYGYTF. The CDR3 bases are TGTGCCAGCAGTTTGGGATCAAACCCCTATGGCTACACCTTC.

This clonotype turned up a few times. The chain joins TRBV19 to TRBJ2-1; the D call may be TRBD1 or TRBD2 (5 bases each). The ends were cut back, 7 bases at V and 4 bases at J, with 17 bases in the middle. Looked up from germline, CDR1 is LNHDA and CDR2 is SQIVND (reference sequence). The CDR3 length is 15 residues. In nucleotides, the CDR3 is TGTGCCAGTACTCAAACACGGGGACGTTACAATGAGCAGTTCTTC. Translation gives CASTQTRGRYNEQFF. The variable domain in full, with the rest retrieved from reference TRBV19 and TRBJ2-1, is DGGITQSPKYLFRKEGQNVTLSCEQNLNHDAMYWYRQDPGQGLRLIYYSQIVNDFQKGDIAEGYSVSREKKESFPLTVTSAQKNPTAFYLCASTQTRGRYNEQFFGPGTRLTVL.

Many counts were recorded for this clonotype. The rearrangement links TRBV5-1 to TRBJ2-5; perhaps TRBD1 as D (6 bases). Germline V gene lookup returns CDR1 SGHRS and CDR2 YFSETQ. Deletions cut 2 bases from V and 5 bases from J, with 13 bases between. This CDR3 comprises 14 residues. The CDR3 DNA is TGCGCCAGCAGCTTACTGGGGGCGTTGGAGACCCAGTACTTC. Encoded protein: CASSLLGALETQYF. The full variable domain, in which reference TRBV5-1 and TRBJ2-5 provide the parts outside the CDR3, is KAGVTQTPRYLIKTRGQQVTLSCSPISGHRSVSWYQQTPGQGLQFLFEYFSETQRNKGNFPGRFSGRQFSNSRSEMNVSTLELGDSALYLCASSLLGALETQYFGPGTRLLVL.

DNA of the CDR3: TGTGCCAGCAGCCACCTGGGACTAGCGGATAGCTCCTACAATGAGCAGTTCTTC. It encodes CASSHLGLADSSYNEQFF. The chain joins TRBV4-2 to TRBJ2-1; 11 bases map to TRBD2. The CDR3 runs to 18 residues. V shed 3 bases and J 0 bases; nucleotides not matched to a gene: 7. Germline CDR1 and CDR2: LGHNA and YNFKEQ.

This clonotype has only a few counts. V and J are TRBV3-1 and TRBJ2-1; tentative D call: TRBD2 (5 bases). Trimming took off 1 base at V and 13 bases at J, with 11 bases between the two ends. The CDR3 extends over 12 amino acids. CDR1 and CDR2 (germline): LGHDT, YNNKEL (reference sequence). Here the CDR3 reads CASSQGGLPQFF. Written as DNA, the CDR3 is TGTGCCAGCAGCCAAGGAGGACTGCCACAGTTCTTC.

This clonotype was counted only a few times. This sequence joins TRBV6-5 and TRBJ2-7; weak D call: TRBD2 (5 bases). CDR1 and CDR2 from the germline V gene are MNHEY and SVGAGI. Trimming left V 0 bases short and J 0 bases short, with 6 bases between. The CDR3 covers 14 residues. CDR3: CASSYSRDSYEQYV. DNA for the CDR3: TGTGCCAGCAGTTACTCACGGGACTCCTACGAGCAGTACGTC.

There are a few counts of this clonotype. The chain is built from TRBV12-3 or TRBV12-4 and TRBJ2-2, with D perhaps TRBD2 (6 bases). Trimming removed 4 bases at V and 3 bases at J, with 15 bases between. The CDR3 spans 16 residues. The CDR3 spells CASSSFGWGDTGELFF. In DNA, the CDR3 is TGTGCCAGCAGTTCCTTCGGTTGGGGGGACACCGGGGAGCTGTTTTTT.

The sample holds a few counts of this clonotype. The CDR3 region is CASSYTGQANQPQHF. DNA of the CDR3: TGTGCCAGCAGTTACACCGGACAGGCCAATCAGCCCCAGCATTTT. V is TRBV6-5 and J is TRBJ1-5, with TRBD1 identical over 7 bases. Germline values: CDR1 MNHEY, CDR2 SVGAGI. Trimming cost V 2 bases and J 3 bases; bases outside gene matches: 4. The CDR3 covers 15 residues.

The table lists this clonotype with a few counts. The gene calls are TRBV6-1 and TRBJ2-7; the D gene could be TRBD1 or TRBD2 (6 bases each). Germline V gene lookup returns CDR1 MNHNS and CDR2 SASEGT. The CDR3 spans 14 residues. Trimming removed 1 base at V and 4 bases at J, with 11 bases between. In DNA form, the CDR3 reads TGTGCCAGCAGTGAAGGGAGGGGGGATTACGAGCAGTACTTC. Translation: CASSEGRGDYEQYF.